Listed here are 26 T cell receptor beta chains from one sample, sequenced in a study of blood T cells in healthy people across ages. It was with a sample-barcoded 5' primer and a J-beta primer mix that a second PCR of about 7 to 12 cycles was run. TCRdb re-called the 5' RACE reads through MiXCR, storing one row per CDR3 protein. Of approximately 800,000 distinct CDR3 sequences in the sample, 40% to 65% were seen once. The sample comprised blood. These TCRs come from a man older than 75 in good health.

The table lists this clonotype with a few counts. The genes are TRBV20-1 and TRBJ2-1; no firm D call. The V end was cut by 6 bases, the J end by 5 bases, with 5 bases between. Germline values: CDR1 DFQATT, CDR2 SNEGSKA (reference sequence). The CDR3 totals 10 residues. Written as DNA, the CDR3 is TGCAGTGCAGTGAACAATGAGCAGTTCTTC. This encodes CSAVNNEQFF.

This clonotype was counted a few times. The chain couples TRBV24-1 to TRBJ2-7; TRBD1 aligns across 8 bases. Germline CDR1 and CDR2: KGHDR and SFDVKD. With 9 bases clipped from V and 5 bases from J, the junction kept 5 bases outside the gene matches. The CDR3 contains 12 residues. For the CDR3, the DNA is TGTGCCACCGAGGACAGGGCCCACGAGCAGTACTTC. Protein: CATEDRAHEQYF.

This clonotype came up a few times. The rearrangement joins TRBV11-2 to TRBJ1-2; D uncertain. Trimming stripped 5 bases from V and 2 bases from J, with 15 bases between. CDR1 SGHAT and CDR2 FQNNGV come from the germline V gene. The CDR3 covers 15 residues. The CDR3 region has the DNA TGTGCCAGCAGCCAACGCCGGACCGTCAACTATGGCTACACCTTC. Encoded protein: CASSQRRTVNYGYTF.

The chain uses TRBV11-1 and TRBJ2-5; TRBD1 might be the D (6 bases). The CDR3 has 14 amino acids. Germline lookup yields CDR1 SGHAT and CDR2 FQDESV (reference sequence). V was clipped by 4 bases and J by 3 bases, with 12 bases between them. The CDR3 nucleotides read TGTGCCAGCAGCTCTACAGGGCGGAAAGAGACCCAGTACTTC. Protein: CASSSTGRKETQYF.

The genes are TRBV2 and TRBJ2-7; tentatively, D is TRBD1 (6 bases). The CDR3 length is 15 residues. The germline CDR1 and CDR2 sequences are SNHLY and FYNNEI. V was trimmed by 2 bases and J by 8 bases, leaving 19 bases between them. The CDR3, as DNA: TGTGCCAGCAGTGAATTAATGGGTACAGGGAGTAAGCAGTACTTC. Its protein is CASSELMGTGSKQYF.

The sample holds one count of this clonotype. The chain recombines TRBV7-8 with TRBJ1-5; D call uncertain. V shed 5 bases and J shed 2 bases, with 13 bases lying between them. Per the germline V gene, CDR1 is SGHVS and CDR2 is FQNEAQ. CDR3 length: 15 amino acids. Written as DNA, the CDR3 is TGTGCCAGCAGCCCACCACACACGGGCAATCAGCCCCAGCATTTT. Its translation: CASSPPHTGNQPQHF.

The gene calls are TRBV7-2 and TRBJ2-7; 7 positions agree with TRBD1. CDR3 size: 14 residues. Trimming removed 5 bases from V and 6 bases from J; junction bases left unmatched: 10. Germline loops: CDR1 SGHTA, CDR2 FQGNSA. The CDR3 coding sequence is TGTGCCAGCAGCCTACGACAGGGTGGCGGCGAGCAGTACTTC. This encodes CASSLRQGGGEQYF.

Comment on this clonotype: Germline and junction disagree at one end, which may indicate a read error. The chain uses TRBV7-9 and TRBJ1-1, with D uncertain. The V gene's germline CDR1 is SEHNR and CDR2 FQNEAQ (reference sequence). CDR3 length: 14 residues. CDR3 DNA sequence: TGTACCAGCAGTTCCGACACGAGGGTGGGTGAAGCTTTCTTT. Its translation is CTSSSDTRVGEAFF.

This sequence joins TRBV2 and TRBJ2-7, with D unclear. The ends were cut back, 8 bases at V and 1 base at J, with 12 bases in the middle. This CDR3 has 13 amino acids. Germline loops: CDR1 SNHLY, CDR2 FYNNEI. Written as DNA, the CDR3 is TGTGCCAGCCGGGCCCCTGATTCCTACGAGCAGTACTTC. Its translation: CASRAPDSYEQYF.

The chain joins TRBV7-9 to TRBJ2-2, with D uncertain. This CDR3 has 16 amino acids. V gave up 0 bases and J gave up 5 bases, with 13 bases separating them. Germline CDR1 SEHNR, CDR2 FQNEAQ (reference sequence). The CDR3 spells CASSLADPLGTGELFF. For the CDR3, the DNA is TGTGCCAGCAGCTTAGCGGACCCCTTAGGGACCGGGGAGCTGTTTTTT.

This chain links TRBV7-2 with TRBJ1-1, with D perhaps matching TRBD1 (5 bases). V lost 5 bases, J lost 7 bases, and 14 bases lay in between. CDR1 and CDR2 (germline): SGHTA, FQGNSA. This CDR3 comprises 13 residues. The CDR3 here is CASSPAPGDEAFF. The DNA for the CDR3 is TGTGCCAGCAGCCCCGCCCCGGGGGATGAAGCTTTCTTT.

This clonotype was detected only a few times. The CDR3 here is CSVEGTGEFYNEQFF. CDR3 bases: TGCAGCGTTGAAGGGACAGGGGAGTTTTACAATGAGCAGTTCTTC. This chain uses TRBV29-1 with TRBJ2-1; 9 nucleotides match TRBD1. After removal of 1 base from V and 4 bases from J, the junction contained 5 bases not matched to a gene. This CDR3 has 15 amino acids. The germline CDR1 and CDR2 sequences are SQVTM and ANQGSEA.

This clonotype was observed at least ten times. The J gene is TRBJ2-7, the V gene TRBV20-1; 9 nucleotides agree with TRBD1. Germline CDR1 DFQATT, CDR2 SNEGSKA (reference sequence). V lost 4 bases to trimming and J lost 7 bases; unmatched junction nucleotides: 14. This CDR3 contains 15 residues. The CDR3 reads CSAIPGGQGLFEQYF. Here the CDR3 DNA reads TGCAGTGCTATCCCTGGGGGACAGGGATTGTTTGAGCAGTACTTC.

This chain joins TRBV7-9 and TRBJ2-5; the match to TRBD1 covers 8 bases. Germline CDR1 is SEHNR and CDR2 is FQNEAQ (reference sequence). This CDR3 comprises 15 residues. V lost 0 bases, J lost 5 bases, and 5 bases stayed unmatched. CDR3 in DNA: TGTGCCAGCAGCTTAGCGCGTTCAGGGGGCGAGACCCAGTACTTC. It specifies CASSLARSGGETQYF.

The CDR3: CASSPGQRGDQPQHF. The CDR3 nucleotides read TGTGCCAGCTCACCGGGACAGCGAGGAGATCAGCCCCAGCATTTT. This sequence joins TRBV18 and TRBJ1-5; 7 nucleotides agree with TRBD1. This CDR3 comprises 15 residues. From germline, CDR1 is KGHSH and CDR2 LQKENI. Unmatched junction bases numbered 7, after V lost 3 bases and J lost 5 bases.

This clonotype turned up a few times. The chain employs TRBV7-2 and TRBJ2-5; D could derive from TRBD1 or TRBD2 (5 bases each). CDR1 and CDR2 from the germline V gene are SGHTA and FQGNSA. V lost 1 base and J 0 bases, leaving 12 bases between the germline ends. This CDR3 spans 16 amino acids. The CDR3 DNA reads TGTGCCAGCAGCTTAGGGGGACGAGCGGACCAAGAGACCCAGTACTTC. Protein sequence: CASSLGGRADQETQYF.

This clonotype was counted once. J is TRBJ2-1 and V is TRBV15, with 8 bases fitting TRBD1. Losses at the gene ends were 1 base for V and 6 bases for J; bases not matched to a gene: 8. The germline V gene has CDR1 LNHNV and CDR2 YYDKDF (reference sequence). This CDR3 is built from 16 residues. For the CDR3, the DNA is TGTGCCACCAGCAGAGGTGGACAGGGATCAGGCAATGAGCAGTTCTTC. It specifies CATSRGGQGSGNEQFF. Together with reference TRBV15 and TRBJ2-1, the CDR3 gives the full variable domain: DAMVIQNPRYQVTQFGKPVTLSCSQTLNHNVMYWYQQKSSQAPKLLFHYYDKDFNNEADTPDNFQSRRPNTSFCFLDIRSPGLGDTAMYLCATSRGGQGSGNEQFFGPGTRLTVL.

The rearrangement uses TRBV27 and TRBJ1-2; 8 positions match TRBD1. Germline V CDR1 and CDR2: MNHEY, SMNVEV (reference sequence). The CDR3 loop spans 16 amino acids. Germline trimming cut 3 bases from V and 1 base from J; bases unmatched to any gene: 7. The CDR3 nucleotides are TGTGCCAGCAGTTTCCTTTCAGGGGGCCTTAACTATGGCTACACCTTC. It is translated as CASSFLSGGLNYGYTF.

This rearrangement joins TRBV7-2 to TRBJ2-5; no clear D gene. The CDR3 consists of 14 residues. V was cut by 8 bases and J by 0 bases, with 13 bases left in between. Germline CDR1 is SGHTA and CDR2 is FQGNSA. CDR3 in amino acids: CASAVDMYQETQYF. CDR3 DNA sequence: TGTGCCAGCGCCGTGGATATGTACCAAGAGACCCAGTACTTC.

The genes are TRBV6-6 and TRBJ2-4; TRBD2 is a possible D gene (5 bases). Germline CDR1 and CDR2: MNHNY and SVGAGI (reference sequence). This CDR3 has 13 residues. V dropped 4 bases and J dropped 13 bases, with 17 bases sitting between them. The CDR3 protein is CASSLSGDPWQYF. CDR3 nucleotides: TGTGCCAGCAGTTTATCCGGGGATCCGTGGCAGTACTTC.

The V call is TRBV7-2, the J call TRBJ2-2, with D unresolved. The germline V gene has CDR1 SGHTA and CDR2 FQGNSA. The CDR3 sequence is 12 residues long. Trimming pared 5 bases from V and 5 bases from J, leaving 6 bases between. CDR3 sequence: CASSPRTGELFF. DNA of the CDR3: TGTGCCAGCAGCCCCAGAACCGGGGAGCTGTTTTTT. Full variable domain (outside the CDR3, taken from reference TRBV7-2 and TRBJ2-2): GAGVSQSPSNKVTEKGKDVELRCDPISGHTALYWYRQSLGQGLEFLIYFQGNSAPDKSGLPSDRFSAERTGGSVSTLTIQRTQQEDSAVYLCASSPRTGELFFGEGSRLTVL.

The chain employs TRBV29-1 and TRBJ2-5; 9 bases line up with TRBD1. Per the germline V gene, CDR1 is SQVTM and CDR2 is ANQGSEA. The CDR3 runs to 14 residues. V lost 4 bases and J lost 0; bases outside the gene matches: 3. The CDR3 nucleotides read TGCAGCGTTGGGACAGGGGCCGACCAAGAGACCCAGTACTTC. Its protein is CSVGTGADQETQYF.

The chain links TRBV20-1 to TRBJ2-7; D is possibly TRBD1 (6 bases). Trimming removed 4 bases at V and 2 bases at J, with 9 bases between. The CDR3 runs 12 residues. Germline assignment: CDR1 DFQATT and CDR2 SNEGSKA (reference sequence). The DNA for the CDR3 is TGCAGTGCTAAACAGGGCACCTACGAGCAGTACTTC. Residues: CSAKQGTYEQYF.

The chain is built from TRBV12-3 or TRBV12-4 and TRBJ2-7, with 12 bases aligning to TRBD1. Matching the DNA end better, TRBJ2-4 makes the J call doubtful. There are 16 residues in the CDR3. The CDR3 spells CASSHRGQGAGNIQYF. CDR3 DNA: TGTGCCAGCAGTCACCGGGGACAGGGGGCGGGAAACATTCAGTACTTC.

The gene calls are TRBV7-2 and TRBJ2-5; D is ambiguous. The V and J ends lost 1 base and 11 bases respectively, with 8 bases between them. The V gene's germline CDR1 is SGHTA and CDR2 FQGNSA. This CDR3 contains 11 residues. CDR3 loop: CASSLVEKQYF. The CDR3 DNA is TGTGCCAGCAGCTTAGTGGAGAAGCAGTACTTC.

The chain links TRBV7-2 to TRBJ2-3, with 7 bases matching TRBD2. Germline V gives CDR1 SGHTA, CDR2 FQGNSA. This CDR3 region has 15 residues. Germline trimming cut 2 bases from V and 2 bases from J; bases unmatched to any gene: 4. CDR3 coding DNA: TGTGCCAGCAGCTTAACTAGCGCCTACACAGATACGCAGTATTTT. Its translation is CASSLTSAYTDTQYF. The full variable domain, its missing parts supplied by reference TRBV7-2 and TRBJ2-3, is GAGVSQSPSNKVTEKGKDVELRCDPISGHTALYWYRQSLGQGLEFLIYFQGNSAPDKSGLPSDRFSAERTGGSVSTLTIQRTQQEDSAVYLCASSLTSAYTDTQYFGPGTRLTVL.